This T cell receptor beta chain emerged from a study of beta chain features in type 1 diabetes. This CDR3 spans 14 amino acids. V was clipped by 2 bases and J by 1 base, with 8 bases between them. Per the germline V gene, CDR1 is MDHEN and CDR2 is SYDVKM. This clone has only a few counts. In all sorted populations, purity surpassed 95%. cDNA synthesis used the whole RNA isolate, giving expressed TCRB sequences. Profiled with immunoSEQ multiplex PCR; TCRdb holds only in-frame clones, not every one. This table holds fewer than 400,000 clones, 6.5% to 10% found once. Input material: central memory CD4+ T cells from blood. The receptor was isolated from a woman younger than 30 in good health. V is TRBV28 and J is TRBJ1-1; perhaps TRBD1 as D (5 bases). The chain's CDR3 is CASSLPTGNTEAFF. CDR3 nucleotides: TGTGCCAGCAGTTTACCAACAGGGAACACTGAAGCTTTCTTT.